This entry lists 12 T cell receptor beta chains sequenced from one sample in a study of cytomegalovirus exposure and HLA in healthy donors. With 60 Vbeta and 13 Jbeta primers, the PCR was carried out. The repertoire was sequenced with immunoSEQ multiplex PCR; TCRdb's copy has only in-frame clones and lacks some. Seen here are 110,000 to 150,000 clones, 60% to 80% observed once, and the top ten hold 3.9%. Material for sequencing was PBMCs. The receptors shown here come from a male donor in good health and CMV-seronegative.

CDR3 DNA: TGTGCCAGCAGCTTGGCGCACGCAGGGGGCGATGAGCAGTTCTTC. It is translated as CASSLAHAGGDEQFF. V usage is TRBV5-6 and J usage is TRBJ2-1; 8 bases map to TRBD1. CDR1 SGHDT and CDR2 YYEEEE come from the germline V gene. CDR3 length equals 15 residues. V was pared by 0 bases and J by 8 bases, with 7 bases of the junction left unmatched. The full variable domain, its missing parts supplied by reference TRBV5-6 and TRBJ2-1, is DAGVTQSPTHLIKTRGQQVTLRCSPKSGHDTVSWYQQALGQGPQFIFQYYEEEERQRGNFPDRFSGHQFPNYSSELNVNALLLGDSALYLCASSLAHAGGDEQFFGPGTRLTVL.

The CDR3 DNA follows: TGTGCCAGCAGCCCCGCAGGTCTAGCGGGAGTAGAGACCCAGTACTTC. Amino acids: CASSPAGLAGVETQYF. The chain uses TRBV7-3 and TRBJ2-5; 10 bases are shared with TRBD2. This CDR3 has 16 residues. Germline V gives CDR1 SGHTA, CDR2 FQGTGA. V was pared by 5 bases and J by 4 bases, with 10 bases of the junction left unmatched.

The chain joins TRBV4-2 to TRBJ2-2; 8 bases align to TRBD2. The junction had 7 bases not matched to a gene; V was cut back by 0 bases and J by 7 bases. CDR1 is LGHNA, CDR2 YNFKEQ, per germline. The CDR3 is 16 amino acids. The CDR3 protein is CASSQEAGGLNGELFF. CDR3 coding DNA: TGTGCCAGCAGCCAAGAGGCGGGGGGCCTAAACGGGGAGCTGTTTTTT.

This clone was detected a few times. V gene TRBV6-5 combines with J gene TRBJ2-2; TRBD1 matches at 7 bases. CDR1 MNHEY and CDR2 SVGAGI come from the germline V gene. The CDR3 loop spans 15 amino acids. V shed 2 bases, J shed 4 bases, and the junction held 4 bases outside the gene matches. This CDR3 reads CASSYVGQFTGELFF. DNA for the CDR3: TGTGCCAGCAGTTACGTGGGACAGTTCACCGGGGAGCTGTTTTTT.

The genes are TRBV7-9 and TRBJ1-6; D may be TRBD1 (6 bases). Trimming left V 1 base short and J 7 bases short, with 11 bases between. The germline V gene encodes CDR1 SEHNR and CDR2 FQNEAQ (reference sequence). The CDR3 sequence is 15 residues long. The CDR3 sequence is CASSLGAGANSPLHF. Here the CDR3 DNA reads TGTGCCAGCAGCTTAGGAGCGGGGGCAAATTCACCCCTCCACTTT.

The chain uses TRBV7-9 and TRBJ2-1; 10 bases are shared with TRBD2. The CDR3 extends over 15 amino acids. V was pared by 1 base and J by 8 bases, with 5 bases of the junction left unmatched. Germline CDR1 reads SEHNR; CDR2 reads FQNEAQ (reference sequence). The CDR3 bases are TGTGCCAGCAGCTTAGGTCGGACTAGCGGCGATGAGCAGTTCTTC. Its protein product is CASSLGRTSGDEQFF.

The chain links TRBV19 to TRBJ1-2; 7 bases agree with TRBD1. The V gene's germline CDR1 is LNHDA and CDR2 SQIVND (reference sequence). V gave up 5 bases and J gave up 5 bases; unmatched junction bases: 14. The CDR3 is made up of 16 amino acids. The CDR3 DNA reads TGTGCCAGTAGTCTGAGAGAACTGGGACAGATTTATGGCTACACCTTC. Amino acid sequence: CASSLRELGQIYGYTF.

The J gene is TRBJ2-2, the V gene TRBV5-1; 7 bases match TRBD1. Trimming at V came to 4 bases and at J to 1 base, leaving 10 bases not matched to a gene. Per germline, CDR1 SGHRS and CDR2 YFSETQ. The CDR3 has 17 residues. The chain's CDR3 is CASSKRRTGLNTGELFF. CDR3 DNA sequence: TGCGCCAGCAGCAAGAGACGGACAGGTCTGAACACCGGGGAGCTGTTTTTT.

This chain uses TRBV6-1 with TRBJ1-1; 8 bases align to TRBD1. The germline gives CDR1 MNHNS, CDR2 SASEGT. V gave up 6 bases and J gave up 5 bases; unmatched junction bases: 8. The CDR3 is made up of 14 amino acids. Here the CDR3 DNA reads TGTGCCAGCAGGTTGGGGACAGGTGGGACTGAAGCTTTCTTT. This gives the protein CASRLGTGGTEAFF.

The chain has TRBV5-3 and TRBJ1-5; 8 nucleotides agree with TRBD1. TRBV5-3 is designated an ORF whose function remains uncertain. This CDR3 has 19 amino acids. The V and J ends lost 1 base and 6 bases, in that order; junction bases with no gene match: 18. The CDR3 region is CARSLFQLDREARGQPQHF. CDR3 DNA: TGTGCCAGAAGCTTGTTCCAACTGGACAGGGAAGCTCGCGGTCAGCCCCAGCATTTT.

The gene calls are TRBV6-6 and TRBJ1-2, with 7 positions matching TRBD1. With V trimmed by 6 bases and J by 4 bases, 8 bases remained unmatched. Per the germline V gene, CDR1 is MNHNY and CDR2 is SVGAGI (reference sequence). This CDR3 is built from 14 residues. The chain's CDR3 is CASSGGDRAYGYTF. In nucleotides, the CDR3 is TGTGCCAGCAGCGGAGGGGACAGAGCCTATGGCTACACCTTC.

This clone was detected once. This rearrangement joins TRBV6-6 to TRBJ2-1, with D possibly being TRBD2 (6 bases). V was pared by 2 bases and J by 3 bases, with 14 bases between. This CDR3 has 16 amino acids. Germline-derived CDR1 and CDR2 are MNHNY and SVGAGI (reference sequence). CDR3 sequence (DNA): TGTGCCAGCAGTTACCCCCAACGGGAGATCTACAATGAGCAGTTCTTC. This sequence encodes CASSYPQREIYNEQFF.